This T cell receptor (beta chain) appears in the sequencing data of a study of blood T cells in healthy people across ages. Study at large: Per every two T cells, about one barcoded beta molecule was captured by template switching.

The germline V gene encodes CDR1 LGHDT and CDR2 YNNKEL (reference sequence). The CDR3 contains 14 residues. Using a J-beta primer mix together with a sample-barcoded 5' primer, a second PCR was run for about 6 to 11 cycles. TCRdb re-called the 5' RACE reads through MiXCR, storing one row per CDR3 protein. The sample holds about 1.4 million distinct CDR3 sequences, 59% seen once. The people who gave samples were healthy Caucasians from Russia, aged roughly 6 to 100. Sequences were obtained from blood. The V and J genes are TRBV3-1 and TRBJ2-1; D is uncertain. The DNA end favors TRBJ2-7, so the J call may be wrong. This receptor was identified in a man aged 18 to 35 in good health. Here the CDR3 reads CASSQDGATYEQYF. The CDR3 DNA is TGTGCCAGCAGCCAAGACGGAGCAACCTACGAGCAGTACTTC.